These 11 T cell receptor beta chains originate from one sample sequenced in a study of cytomegalovirus exposure and HLA in healthy donors. The PCR ran on 60 Vbeta and 13 Jbeta primers. The method was immunoSEQ multiplex PCR; TCRdb's version includes in-frame clones alone and lacks a portion of them. The repertoire holds about 300,000 clones, with about nine tenths as singletons. Input material: PBMCs. These receptors were taken from a man aged 40-49 years in good health and CMV-seropositive.

This clone turned up a few times. This chain joins TRBV6-5 and TRBJ1-5; possible D gene TRBD1, 5 bases. The germline CDR1 and CDR2 sequences are MNHEY and SVGAGI. CDR3 length equals 15 residues. V was clipped by 6 bases and J by 13 bases, with 25 bases between them. In DNA form, the CDR3 reads TGTGCCAGCAGCCGGGGGTCCCCAGCTAGGCAGGGTCAGCATTTT. It encodes CASSRGSPARQGQHF.

V and J are TRBV19 and TRBJ2-1; D call uncertain. Trimming pared 6 bases from V and 7 bases from J, leaving 10 bases between. CDR1 and CDR2 from the germline V gene are LNHDA and SQIVND (reference sequence). The CDR3 contains 12 residues. The CDR3 coding sequence is TGTGCCAGTAGCCGAGATGAGAATGAGCAGTTCTTC. Its protein product is CASSRDENEQFF.

V usage is TRBV5-1 and J usage is TRBJ2-2; 15 nucleotides agree with TRBD2. V lost 4 bases, J lost 0 bases, and 4 bases stayed unmatched. The germline CDR1 and CDR2 sequences are SGHRS and YFSETQ. CDR3 length: 18 amino acids. Written as DNA, the CDR3 is TGCGCCAGCAGCCTACGGACTAGCGGGAGGGCGAACACCGGGGAGCTGTTTTTT. This codes for CASSLRTSGRANTGELFF. The full variable domain, in which reference TRBV5-1 and TRBJ2-2 provide the parts outside the CDR3, is KAGVTQTPRYLIKTRGQQVTLSCSPISGHRSVSWYQQTPGQGLQFLFEYFSETQRNKGNFPGRFSGRQFSNSRSEMNVSTLELGDSALYLCASSLRTSGRANTGELFFGEGSRLTVL.

The chain couples TRBV7-9 to TRBJ2-1; TRBD1 might be the D (6 bases). The germline V gene has CDR1 SEHNR and CDR2 FQNEAQ (reference sequence). This CDR3 region has 14 residues. Deletions cut 5 bases from V and 7 bases from J, with 15 bases between. The CDR3 sequence: CASSREQGWNEQFF. The CDR3 DNA is TGTGCCAGCAGCCGAGAACAGGGCTGGAATGAGCAGTTCTTC.

V gene TRBV15 combines with J gene TRBJ1-3; no clear D gene. This CDR3 has 15 amino acids. Germline CDR1 and CDR2: LNHNV and YYDKDF (reference sequence). The V end was cut by 0 bases, the J end by 7 bases, with 13 bases between. The CDR3 DNA reads as TGTGCCACCAGCAGAGATTTACAGTTATCGAACACCATATATTTT. It encodes CATSRDLQLSNTIYF. Together with reference TRBV15 and TRBJ1-3, the CDR3 gives the full variable domain: DAMVIQNPRYQVTQFGKPVTLSCSQTLNHNVMYWYQQKSSQAPKLLFHYYDKDFNNEADTPDNFQSRRPNTSFCFLDIRSPGLGDTAMYLCATSRDLQLSNTIYFGEGSWLTVV.

The gene calls are TRBV9 and TRBJ2-5; 11 positions match TRBD2. After removal of 3 bases from V and 5 bases from J, the junction contained 6 bases not matched to a gene. This CDR3 region has 15 residues. CDR1 is SGDLS and CDR2 is YYNGEE in the germline V gene. The CDR3: CASSDSGTSGETQYF. In nucleotides, the CDR3 is TGTGCCAGCAGCGACTCCGGGACTAGCGGTGAGACCCAGTACTTC.

The chain couples TRBV5-1 to TRBJ2-5; the match to TRBD1 covers 9 bases. J lost 4 bases, V lost 4 bases, and 5 bases had no gene match. CDR1 is SGHRS, CDR2 YFSETQ, per germline. There are 14 residues in the CDR3. The CDR3 sequence is CASSPGQGGETQYF. CDR3 nucleotide sequence: TGCGCCAGCAGCCCGGGACAGGGCGGAGAGACCCAGTACTTC. Combining the CDR3 with reference TRBV5-1 and TRBJ2-5 gives the whole variable domain KAGVTQTPRYLIKTRGQQVTLSCSPISGHRSVSWYQQTPGQGLQFLFEYFSETQRNKGNFPGRFSGRQFSNSRSEMNVSTLELGDSALYLCASSPGQGGETQYFGPGTRLLVL.

V and J are TRBV5-4 and TRBJ2-7; 9 positions match TRBD2. From germline, CDR1 is SGHNT and CDR2 YYREEE (reference sequence). V lost 2 bases and J lost 5; bases outside the gene matches: 8. The CDR3 loop spans 15 amino acids. The CDR3 nucleotides are TGTGCCAGCAGCTTCCACGTAGCGGGAGTGGACGAGCAGTACTTC. Amino acid sequence: CASSFHVAGVDEQYF.

This clone was seen a few times. V usage is TRBV27 and J usage is TRBJ2-7, with D possibly TRBD1 on 5 matching bases. Per germline, CDR1 MNHEY and CDR2 SMNVEV (reference sequence). V lost 2 bases and J 7 bases, leaving 12 bases between the germline ends. The CDR3 is 13 residues long. CDR3 region: CASSLQGLGEQYF. CDR3 DNA: TGTGCCAGCAGTTTACAGGGCCTGGGGGAGCAGTACTTC.

This sequence joins TRBV5-6 and TRBJ2-1; no clear D. The ends were cut back, 0 bases at V and 0 bases at J, with 13 bases in the middle. The germline gives CDR1 SGHDT, CDR2 YYEEEE. The CDR3 consists of 17 residues. CDR3 loop: CASSLGWAGYSYNEQFF. The CDR3 DNA follows: TGTGCCAGCAGCTTGGGGTGGGCTGGATACTCCTACAATGAGCAGTTCTTC. The complete variable domain, with remaining parts taken from reference TRBV5-6 and TRBJ2-1, reads DAGVTQSPTHLIKTRGQQVTLRCSPKSGHDTVSWYQQALGQGPQFIFQYYEEEERQRGNFPDRFSGHQFPNYSSELNVNALLLGDSALYLCASSLGWAGYSYNEQFFGPGTRLTVL.

There are a few counts of this clone. The chain has TRBV6-5 and TRBJ1-4, with a possible D match to TRBD1 (6 bases). The CDR3 spans 15 residues. Germline V gives CDR1 MNHEY, CDR2 SVGAGI. The V gene lost 0 bases and the J gene lost 7 bases, with 12 bases spanning the gap. The CDR3 protein is CASSYSGAGGEKLFF. In nucleotides, the CDR3 is TGTGCCAGCAGTTACTCGGGGGCGGGTGGTGAAAAACTGTTTTTT.